The 26 T cell receptor beta chains presented below share a single source sample, sequenced in a study of regulatory dendritic cells for organ transplantation. Data came from immunoSEQ multiplex PCR; TCRdb stores just in-frame clones and leaves some out. The sample contains over 9,000 clones, around 65% of which appear only once. The sequenced sample consisted of memory CD8+ T cells from blood. Subset reported: CD45RO+ memory T cells. These receptors were collected from a human donor in good health.

CDR3 loop: CASSDQGAANTEAFF. DNA for the CDR3: TGTGCCAGCAGCGATCAGGGGGCGGCCAACACTGAAGCTTTCTTT. The V gene is TRBV13, the J gene TRBJ1-1, with 8 nucleotides matching TRBD1. The V gene's germline CDR1 is PRHDT and CDR2 FYEKMQ (reference sequence). This CDR3 comprises 15 residues. The ends lost 5 bases at V and 2 bases at J; junction bases unmatched: 7.

The chain joins TRBV6-5 to TRBJ1-1; D is ambiguous. The CDR3 contains 15 residues. The V gene's germline CDR1 is MNHEY and CDR2 SVGAGI. V lost 0 bases and J lost 3, with 11 bases in between. The CDR3 DNA reads TGTGCCAGCAGTTACTCGATCGCTGGGGACACTGAAGCTTTCTTT. The encoded protein is CASSYSIAGDTEAFF.

This chain connects TRBV7-9 to TRBJ2-7; tentative D call: TRBD2 (5 bases). V lost 1 base and J 0 bases, leaving 16 bases between the germline ends. This CDR3 spans 17 amino acids. The germline CDR1 and CDR2 sequences are SEHNR and FQNEAQ (reference sequence). The CDR3 loop is CASSLVSSGPRSYEQYF. CDR3 DNA: TGTGCCAGCAGCTTAGTTTCCAGCGGCCCCCGCTCCTACGAGCAGTACTTC.

This chain joins TRBV27 and TRBJ1-2, with unresolved D. The V and J ends lost 8 bases and 6 bases respectively, with 16 bases between them. The CDR3 totals 13 residues. CDR1 and CDR2 from the germline V gene are MNHEY and SMNVEV (reference sequence). The CDR3 DNA reads as TGTGCCAGCGGAGAGCAGGAGTACCATGGCTACACCTTC. Translation gives CASGEQEYHGYTF.

This chain connects TRBV11-2 to TRBJ2-7, with 12 bases identical to TRBD2. Per the germline V gene, CDR1 is SGHAT and CDR2 is FQNNGV. The length of the CDR3 is 18 residues. V shed 5 bases and J 0 bases; nucleotides not matched to a gene: 11. CDR3 amino acids: CASSLTSGGPKSSYEQYF. Here the CDR3 DNA reads TGTGCCAGCAGCCTTACTAGCGGGGGGCCTAAAAGCTCCTACGAGCAGTACTTC. The full variable domain, its missing parts supplied by reference TRBV11-2 and TRBJ2-7, is EAGVAQSPRYKIIEKRQSVAFWCNPISGHATLYWYQQILGQGPKLLIQFQNNGVVDDSQLPKDRFSAERLKGVDSTLKIQPAKLEDSAVYLCASSLTSGGPKSSYEQYFGPGTRLTVT.

The chain recombines TRBV6-4 with TRBJ2-3, with TRBD2 matching over 8 bases. The CDR3 runs to 16 residues. Germline trimming cut 0 bases from V and 1 base from J; bases unmatched to any gene: 3. Germline CDR1 reads MRHNA; CDR2 reads SNTAGT. CDR3 sequence reads: CASSDSSGSGTDTQYF. The CDR3 coding sequence is TGTGCCAGCAGTGACTCAAGCGGGAGTGGCACAGATACGCAGTATTTT.

The rearrangement links TRBV6-4 to TRBJ2-3, with 7 bases that match TRBD1. The ends lost 3 bases at V and 1 base at J; junction bases unmatched: 1. This CDR3 comprises 14 residues. CDR1 is MRHNA and CDR2 is SNTAGT in the germline V gene. The CDR3 DNA sequence: TGTGCCAGCAGTGAAACAGGGGGCACAGATACGCAGTATTTT. Translating gives CASSETGGTDTQYF.

The V gene is TRBV5-6, the J gene TRBJ2-7, with 12 nucleotides matching TRBD2. CDR3 length: 16 residues. V shed 2 bases and J 1 base; nucleotides not matched to a gene: 4. Germline assignment: CDR1 SGHDT and CDR2 YYEEEE. CDR3 in amino acids: CASSFGGLAGSYEQYF. The CDR3 DNA reads TGTGCCAGCAGCTTTGGTGGACTAGCGGGGTCCTACGAGCAGTACTTC.

This clone has only a few counts. The chain couples TRBV25-1 to TRBJ2-5; D ambiguous. V lost 2 bases and J 5 bases, leaving 12 bases between the germline ends. The CDR3 extends over 14 amino acids. The germline gives CDR1 MGHDK, CDR2 SYGVNS. The CDR3 region has the DNA TGTGCCAGCAGTGAAGACGGCATCCGGGAGACCCAGTACTTC. Its protein product is CASSEDGIRETQYF. Variable domain in full (rest from reference TRBV25-1 and TRBJ2-5): EADIYQTPRYLVIGTGKKITLECSQTMGHDKMYWYQQDPGMELHLIHYSYGVNSTEKGDLSSESTVSRIRTEHFPLTLESARPSHTSQYLCASSEDGIRETQYFGPGTRLLVL.

The rearrangement links TRBV6-5 to TRBJ2-2; no firm D call. Germline assignment: CDR1 MNHEY and CDR2 SVGAGI. V lost 6 bases, J lost 0 bases, and 5 bases lay in between. The CDR3 spans 13 residues. Here the CDR3 DNA reads TGTGCCAGCAGGGCAGCGAACACCGGGGAGCTGTTTTTT. Amino acid sequence: CASRAANTGELFF.

This clone was seen only a few times. The chain links TRBV6-5 to TRBJ1-1, with D maybe TRBD1 (5 bases). Trimming left V 0 bases short and J 7 bases short, with 18 bases between. Germline V lookup: CDR1 MNHEY, CDR2 SVGAGI. CDR3 size: 16 residues. The chain's CDR3 is CASSYSRWGGWGEAFF. The CDR3 region has the DNA TGTGCCAGCAGTTACTCGAGATGGGGGGGGTGGGGTGAAGCTTTCTTT.

The V gene is TRBV7-3, the J gene TRBJ2-1; D is possibly TRBD2 (5 bases). This CDR3 spans 14 amino acids. Between the trimmed V and J ends, which lost 5 bases and 8 bases, there was a span of 16 bases. CDR1 is SGHTA and CDR2 is FQGTGA in the germline V gene. In DNA, the CDR3 is TGTGCCAGCAGCCTTGACGCTACTAGTGATGAGCAGTTCTTC. This sequence encodes CASSLDATSDEQFF.

V is TRBV19 and J is TRBJ2-1; TRBD2 matches 7 bases. This CDR3 is 15 amino acids long. The V segment lost 3 bases and the J segment 6 bases; nucleotides outside the gene matches: 8. CDR1 and CDR2 from the germline V gene are LNHDA and SQIVND (reference sequence). Here the CDR3 reads CASSMTGTTGNEQFF. The CDR3 bases are TGTGCCAGTAGTATGACGGGGACTACTGGCAATGAGCAGTTCTTC.

The chain carries TRBV2 and TRBJ2-5; a possible D gene is TRBD2 (6 bases). Germline V lookup: CDR1 SNHLY, CDR2 FYNNEI. V was clipped by 6 bases and J by 5 bases, with 19 bases between them. CDR3 length: 15 amino acids. In DNA form, the CDR3 reads TGTGCCAGCAGCGATTTGGGGGGATTTAGGGAGACCCAGTACTTC. It codes for CASSDLGGFRETQYF. The full variable domain, its missing parts supplied by reference TRBV2 and TRBJ2-5, is EPEVTQTPSHQVTQMGQEVILRCVPISNHLYFYWYRQILGQKVEFLVSFYNNEISEKSEIFDDQFSVERPDGSNFTLKIRSTKLEDSAMYFCASSDLGGFRETQYFGPGTRLLVL.

A few counts support this clone. The chain has TRBV7-9 and TRBJ2-3; maybe TRBD2 (6 bases). The CDR3 length is 15 residues. V dropped 4 bases and J dropped 0 bases, with 11 bases sitting between them. Germline CDR1 is SEHNR and CDR2 is FQNEAQ (reference sequence). CDR3: CASSSSGGSTDTQYF. DNA for the CDR3: TGTGCCAGCAGCTCTAGTGGGGGGAGCACAGATACGCAGTATTTT.

The rearrangement links TRBV10-3 to TRBJ1-5; D is ambiguous. Per the germline V gene, CDR1 is ENHRY and CDR2 is SYGVKD. The CDR3 runs to 14 residues. Between the trimmed V and J ends, which lost 2 bases and 4 bases, there was a span of 9 bases. CDR3 in DNA: TGTGCCATCAGTGAGGGAGGAGCGAATCAGCCCCAGCATTTT. It encodes CAISEGGANQPQHF.

The chain couples TRBV11-2 to TRBJ1-3, with D unresolved. The CDR3 covers 17 residues. The germline V and J ends were trimmed by 3 bases and 0 bases, with 15 bases remaining between them. Germline V CDR1 and CDR2: SGHAT, FQNNGV. CDR3 sequence reads: CASSFLRRWYSGNTIYF. The CDR3 DNA follows: TGTGCCAGCAGCTTCCTGAGACGATGGTACTCTGGAAACACCATATATTTT.

The gene calls are TRBV11-3 and TRBJ2-6, with a tentative D call TRBD2 (5 bases). Deletions cut 3 bases from V and 0 bases from J, with 12 bases between. The CDR3 length is 17 residues. Germline assignment: CDR1 SGHNT and CDR2 YENEEA. The CDR3 nucleotides read TGTGCCAGCAGCTTGAGGACTTCCAGCTCTGGGGCCAACGTCCTGACTTTC. This sequence encodes CASSLRTSSSGANVLTF.

The chain couples TRBV9 to TRBJ1-2; maybe TRBD1 (5 bases). V lost 0 bases and J 7 bases, leaving 10 bases between the germline ends. Germline lookup yields CDR1 SGDLS and CDR2 YYNGEE. The CDR3 contains 13 residues. The chain's CDR3 is CASSVGGGGGYTF. CDR3 nucleotide sequence: TGTGCCAGCAGCGTAGGCGGGGGTGGTGGCTACACCTTC.

J is TRBJ2-1 and V is TRBV7-9; possible D gene TRBD2, 6 bases. This CDR3 contains 12 residues. Trimming cost V 10 bases and J 4 bases, with 11 bases left between them. CDR1 SEHNR and CDR2 FQNEAQ come from the germline V gene (reference sequence). The CDR3, as DNA: TGTGCCACCTCGGACTATTACAATGAGCAGTTCTTC. This gives the protein CATSDYYNEQFF.

The genes are TRBV10-3 and TRBJ2-6; D call uncertain. CDR3 size: 16 residues. Trimming stripped 0 bases from V and 1 base from J, with 7 bases between. Germline CDR1 ENHRY, CDR2 SYGVKD. The DNA for the CDR3 is TGTGCCATCAGTGAGTCAGAAGGGTCTGGGGCCAACGTCCTGACTTTC. This encodes CAISESEGSGANVLTF.

This sequence joins TRBV4-3 and TRBJ1-1; 7 bases match TRBD1. V shed 3 bases and J 4 bases; nucleotides not matched to a gene: 2. Germline-derived CDR1 and CDR2 are LGHNA and YSLEER. The length of the CDR3 is 13 residues. In nucleotides, the CDR3 is TGCGCCAGCAGCCACAGGGGGGCCACTGAAGCTTTCTTT. Protein: CASSHRGATEAFF.

This clone is large in the sample. V and J are TRBV15 and TRBJ2-3; the match to TRBD2 covers 13 bases. The ends lost 4 bases at V and 1 base at J; junction bases unmatched: 2. Germline V gene lookup returns CDR1 LNHNV and CDR2 YYDKDF (reference sequence). The CDR3 has 16 residues. CDR3: CATSTGTSGGTDTQYF. The CDR3 coding sequence is TGTGCCACCAGCACAGGGACTAGCGGGGGCACAGATACGCAGTATTTT.

The V call is TRBV10-1, the J call TRBJ2-1; weak D call: TRBD1 (5 bases). This CDR3 has 16 amino acids. Per germline, CDR1 WNHNN and CDR2 SYGVQD (reference sequence). Trimming took 4 bases from V and 1 from J, leaving 14 bases between them. The chain's CDR3 is CASSAVMGLSYNEQFF. The CDR3 DNA reads TGCGCCAGCAGTGCGGTTATGGGGCTATCCTACAATGAGCAGTTCTTC.

The V and J genes are TRBV9 and TRBJ2-1; perhaps TRBD2 as D (5 bases). V gave up 0 bases and J gave up 3 bases, with 10 bases separating them. The CDR3 is made up of 15 amino acids. Germline V gene data show CDR1 as SGDLS and CDR2 as YYNGEE. CDR3 DNA sequence: TGTGCCAGCAGCGTAGCAGCGGTCGACTACAATGAGCAGTTCTTC. This codes for CASSVAAVDYNEQFF.

This clone appeared once. The rearrangement links TRBV6-5 to TRBJ2-3; weak D call: TRBD1 (5 bases). Deletions cut 7 bases from V and 2 bases from J, with 10 bases between. Per the germline V gene, CDR1 is MNHEY and CDR2 is SVGAGI. There are 13 residues in the CDR3. The DNA for the CDR3 is TGTGCCAGCAACAGGAAAACCACAGATACGCAGTATTTT. It translates to CASNRKTTDTQYF.